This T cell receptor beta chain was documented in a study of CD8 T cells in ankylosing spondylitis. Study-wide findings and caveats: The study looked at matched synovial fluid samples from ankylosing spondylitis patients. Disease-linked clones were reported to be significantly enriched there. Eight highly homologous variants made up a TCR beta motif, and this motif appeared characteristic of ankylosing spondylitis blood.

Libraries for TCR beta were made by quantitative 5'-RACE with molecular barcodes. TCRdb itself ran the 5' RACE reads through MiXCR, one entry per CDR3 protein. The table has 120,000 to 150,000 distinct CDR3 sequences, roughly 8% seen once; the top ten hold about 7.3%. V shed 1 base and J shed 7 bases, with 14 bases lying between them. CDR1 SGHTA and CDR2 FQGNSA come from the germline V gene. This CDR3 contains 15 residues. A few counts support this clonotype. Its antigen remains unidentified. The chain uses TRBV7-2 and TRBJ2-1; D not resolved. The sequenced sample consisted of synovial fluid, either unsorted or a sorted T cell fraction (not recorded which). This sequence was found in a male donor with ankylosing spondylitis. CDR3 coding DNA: TGTGCCAGCAGCTTAGTTCTAGGTTTTGGGAATGAGCAGTTCTTC. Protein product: CASSLVLGFGNEQFF. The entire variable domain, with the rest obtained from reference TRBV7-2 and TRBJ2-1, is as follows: GAGVSQSPSNKVTEKGKDVELRCDPISGHTALYWYRQSLGQGLEFLIYFQGNSAPDKSGLPSDRFSAERTGGSVSTLTIQRTQQEDSAVYLCASSLVLGFGNEQFFGPGTRLTVL.